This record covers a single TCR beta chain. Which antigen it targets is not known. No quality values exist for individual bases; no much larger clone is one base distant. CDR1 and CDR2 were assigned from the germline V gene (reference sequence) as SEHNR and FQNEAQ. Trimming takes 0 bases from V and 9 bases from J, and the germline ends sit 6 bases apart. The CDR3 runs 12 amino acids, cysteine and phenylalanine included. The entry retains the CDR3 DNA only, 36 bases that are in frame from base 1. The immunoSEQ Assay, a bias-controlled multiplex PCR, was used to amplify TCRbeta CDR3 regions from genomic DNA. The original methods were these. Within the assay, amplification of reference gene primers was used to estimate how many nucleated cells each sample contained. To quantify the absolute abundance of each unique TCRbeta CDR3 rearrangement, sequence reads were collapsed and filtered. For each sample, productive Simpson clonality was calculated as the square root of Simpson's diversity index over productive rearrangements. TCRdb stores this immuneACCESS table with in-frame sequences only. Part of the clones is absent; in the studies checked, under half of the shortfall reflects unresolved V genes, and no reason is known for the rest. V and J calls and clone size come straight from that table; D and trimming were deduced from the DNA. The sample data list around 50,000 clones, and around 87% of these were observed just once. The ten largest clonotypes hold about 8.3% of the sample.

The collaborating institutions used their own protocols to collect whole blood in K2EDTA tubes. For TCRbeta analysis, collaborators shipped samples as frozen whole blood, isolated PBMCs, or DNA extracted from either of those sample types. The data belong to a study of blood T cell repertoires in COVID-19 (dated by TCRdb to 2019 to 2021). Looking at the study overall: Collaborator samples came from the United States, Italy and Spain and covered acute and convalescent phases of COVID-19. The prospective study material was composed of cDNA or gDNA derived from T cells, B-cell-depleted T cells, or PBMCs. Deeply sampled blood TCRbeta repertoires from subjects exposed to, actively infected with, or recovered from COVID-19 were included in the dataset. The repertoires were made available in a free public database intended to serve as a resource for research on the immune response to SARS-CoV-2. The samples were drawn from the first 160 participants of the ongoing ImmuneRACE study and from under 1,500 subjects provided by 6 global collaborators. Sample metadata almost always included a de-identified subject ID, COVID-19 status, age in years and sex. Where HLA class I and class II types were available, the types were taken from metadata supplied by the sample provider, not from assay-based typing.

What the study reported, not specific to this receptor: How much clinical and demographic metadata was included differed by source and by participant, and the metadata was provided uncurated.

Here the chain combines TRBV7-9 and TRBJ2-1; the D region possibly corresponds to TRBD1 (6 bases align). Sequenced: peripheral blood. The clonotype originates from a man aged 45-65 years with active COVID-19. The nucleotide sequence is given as TGTGCCAGCAGCTTAGCAGGGGGTGAGCAGTTCTTC. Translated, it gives CASSLAGGEQFF.